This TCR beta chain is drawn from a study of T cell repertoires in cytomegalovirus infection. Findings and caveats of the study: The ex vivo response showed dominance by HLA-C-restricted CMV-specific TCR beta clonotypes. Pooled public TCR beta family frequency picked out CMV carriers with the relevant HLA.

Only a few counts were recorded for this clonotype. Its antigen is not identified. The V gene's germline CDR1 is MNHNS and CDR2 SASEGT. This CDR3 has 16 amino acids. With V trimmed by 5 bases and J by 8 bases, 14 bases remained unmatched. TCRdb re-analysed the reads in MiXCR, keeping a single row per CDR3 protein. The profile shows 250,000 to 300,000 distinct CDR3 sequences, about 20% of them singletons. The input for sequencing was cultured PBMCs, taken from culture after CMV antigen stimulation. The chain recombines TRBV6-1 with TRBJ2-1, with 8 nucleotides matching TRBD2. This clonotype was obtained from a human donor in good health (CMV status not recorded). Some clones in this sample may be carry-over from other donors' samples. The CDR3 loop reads CASSYDPAGGRDEQFF. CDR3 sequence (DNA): TGTGCCAGCAGTTACGATCCTGCGGGAGGTCGGGATGAGCAGTTCTTC.